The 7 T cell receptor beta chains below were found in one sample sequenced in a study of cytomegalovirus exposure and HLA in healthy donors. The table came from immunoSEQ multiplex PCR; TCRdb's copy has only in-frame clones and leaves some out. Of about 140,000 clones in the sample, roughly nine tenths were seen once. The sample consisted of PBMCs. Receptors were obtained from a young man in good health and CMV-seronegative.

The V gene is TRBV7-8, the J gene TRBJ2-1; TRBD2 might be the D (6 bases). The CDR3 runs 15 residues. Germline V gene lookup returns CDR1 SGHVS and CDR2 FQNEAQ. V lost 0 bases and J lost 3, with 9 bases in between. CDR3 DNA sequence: TGTGCCAGCAGCTTAGCTAGCGGCAACTACAATGAGCAGTTCTTC. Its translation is CASSLASGNYNEQFF.

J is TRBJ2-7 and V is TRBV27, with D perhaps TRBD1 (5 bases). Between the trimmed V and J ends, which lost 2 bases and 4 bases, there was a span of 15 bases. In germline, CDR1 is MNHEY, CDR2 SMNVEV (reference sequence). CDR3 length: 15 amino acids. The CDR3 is CASSLTGESGYEQYF. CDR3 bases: TGTGCCAGCAGTTTAACAGGTGAATCCGGGTACGAGCAGTACTTC.

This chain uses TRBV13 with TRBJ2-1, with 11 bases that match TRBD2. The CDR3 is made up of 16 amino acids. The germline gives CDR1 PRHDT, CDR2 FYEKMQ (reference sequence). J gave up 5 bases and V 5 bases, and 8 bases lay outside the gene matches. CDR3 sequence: CASSPQPGLADNEQFF. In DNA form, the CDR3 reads TGTGCCAGCAGCCCTCAACCGGGACTAGCGGACAATGAGCAGTTCTTC.

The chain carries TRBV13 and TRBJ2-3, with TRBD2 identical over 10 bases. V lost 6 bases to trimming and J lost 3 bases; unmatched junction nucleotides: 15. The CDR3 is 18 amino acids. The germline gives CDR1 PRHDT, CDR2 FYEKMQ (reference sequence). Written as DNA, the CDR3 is TGTGCCAGCAGGTCGGGACTAGCGTCTTGGACCTCTACAGATACGCAGTATTTT. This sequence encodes CASRSGLASWTSTDTQYF.

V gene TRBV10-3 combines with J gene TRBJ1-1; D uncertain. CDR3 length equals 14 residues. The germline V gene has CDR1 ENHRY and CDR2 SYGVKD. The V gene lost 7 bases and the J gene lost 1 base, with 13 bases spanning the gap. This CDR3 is CAINVDKKNTEAFF. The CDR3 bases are TGTGCCATCAACGTAGACAAAAAGAACACTGAAGCTTTCTTT.

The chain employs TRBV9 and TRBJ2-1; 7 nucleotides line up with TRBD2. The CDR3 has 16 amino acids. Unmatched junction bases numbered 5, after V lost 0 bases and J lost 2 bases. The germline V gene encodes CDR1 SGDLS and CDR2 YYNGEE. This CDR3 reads CASSVGVGLTYNEQFF. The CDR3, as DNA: TGTGCCAGCAGCGTAGGAGTGGGACTAACCTACAATGAGCAGTTCTTC. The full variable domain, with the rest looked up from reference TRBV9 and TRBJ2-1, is DSGVTQTPKHLITATGQRVTLRCSPRSGDLSVYWYQQSLDQGLQFLIQYYNGEERAKGNILERFSAQQFPDLHSELNLSSLELGDSALYFCASSVGVGLTYNEQFFGPGTRLTVL.

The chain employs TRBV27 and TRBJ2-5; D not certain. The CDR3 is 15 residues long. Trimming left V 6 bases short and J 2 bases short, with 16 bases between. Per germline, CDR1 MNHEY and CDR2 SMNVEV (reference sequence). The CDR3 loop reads CASRAPGFWQETQYF. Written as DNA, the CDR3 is TGTGCCAGCAGGGCCCCGGGTTTTTGGCAAGAGACCCAGTACTTC.